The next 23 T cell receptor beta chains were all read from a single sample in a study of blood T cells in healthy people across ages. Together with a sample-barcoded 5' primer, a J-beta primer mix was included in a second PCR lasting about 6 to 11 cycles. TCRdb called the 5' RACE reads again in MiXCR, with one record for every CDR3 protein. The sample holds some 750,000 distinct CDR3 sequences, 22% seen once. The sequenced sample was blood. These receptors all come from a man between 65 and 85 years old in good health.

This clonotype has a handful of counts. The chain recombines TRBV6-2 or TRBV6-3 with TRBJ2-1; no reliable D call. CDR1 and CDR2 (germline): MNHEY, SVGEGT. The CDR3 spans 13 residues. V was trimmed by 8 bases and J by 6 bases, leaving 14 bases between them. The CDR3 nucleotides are TGTGCCAGCTTTAGAAGGGCTGGCAATGAGCAGTTCTTC. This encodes CASFRRAGNEQFF.

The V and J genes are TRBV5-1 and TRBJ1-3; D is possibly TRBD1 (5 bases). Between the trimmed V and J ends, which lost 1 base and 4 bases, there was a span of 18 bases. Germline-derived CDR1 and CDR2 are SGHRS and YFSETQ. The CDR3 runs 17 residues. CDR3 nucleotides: TGCGCCAGCAGCTTGACCCCCCGGGGGATTGAAGGAAACACCATATATTTT. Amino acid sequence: CASSLTPRGIEGNTIYF.

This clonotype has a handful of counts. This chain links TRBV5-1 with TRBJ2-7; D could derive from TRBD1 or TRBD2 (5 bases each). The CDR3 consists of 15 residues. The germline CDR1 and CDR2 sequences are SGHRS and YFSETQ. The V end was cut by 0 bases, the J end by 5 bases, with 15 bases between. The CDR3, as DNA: TGCGCCAGCAGCTTGGCCCGAGGGGATTTGGACGAGCAGTACTTC. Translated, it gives CASSLARGDLDEQYF.

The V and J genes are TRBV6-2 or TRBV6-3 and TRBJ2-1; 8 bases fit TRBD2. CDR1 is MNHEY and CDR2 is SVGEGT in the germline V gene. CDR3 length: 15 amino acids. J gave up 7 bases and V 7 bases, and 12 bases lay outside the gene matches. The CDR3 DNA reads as TGTGCCAGCACCGAGACGGTCAGCGGGAGAAATGAGCAGTTCTTC. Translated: CASTETVSGRNEQFF.

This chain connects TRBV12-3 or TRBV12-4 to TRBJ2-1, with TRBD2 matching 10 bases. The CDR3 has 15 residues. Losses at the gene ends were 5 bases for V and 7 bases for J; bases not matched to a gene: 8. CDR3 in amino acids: CASSLSGGFFNEQFF. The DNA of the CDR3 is TGTGCCAGCAGTCTTAGCGGGGGGTTTTTTAATGAGCAGTTCTTC.

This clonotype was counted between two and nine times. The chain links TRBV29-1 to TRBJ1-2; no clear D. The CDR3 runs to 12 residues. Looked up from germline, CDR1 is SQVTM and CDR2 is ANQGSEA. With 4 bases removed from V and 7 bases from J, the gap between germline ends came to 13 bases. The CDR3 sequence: CSVGQAAVGYTF. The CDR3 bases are TGCAGCGTTGGGCAGGCCGCCGTTGGCTACACCTTC. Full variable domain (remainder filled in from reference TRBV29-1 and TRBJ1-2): SAVISQKPSRDICQRGTSLTIQCQVDSQVTMMFWYRQQPGQSLTLIATANQGSEATYESGFVIDKFPISRPNLTFSTLTVSNMSPEDSSIYLCSVGQAAVGYTFGSGTRLTVV.

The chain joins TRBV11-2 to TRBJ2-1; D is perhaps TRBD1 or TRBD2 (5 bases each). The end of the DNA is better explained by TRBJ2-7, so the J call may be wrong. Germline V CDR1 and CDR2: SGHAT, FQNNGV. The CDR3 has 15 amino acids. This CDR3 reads CASFGTDGPSYEQYF. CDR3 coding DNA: TGTGCCAGCTTCGGGACCGACGGTCCCTCCTACGAGCAGTACTTC.

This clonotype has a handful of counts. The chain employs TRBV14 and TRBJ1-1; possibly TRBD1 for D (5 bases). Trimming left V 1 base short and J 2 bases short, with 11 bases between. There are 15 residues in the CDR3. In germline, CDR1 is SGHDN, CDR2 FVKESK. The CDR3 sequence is CASSQAGRENTEAFF. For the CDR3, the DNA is TGTGCCAGCAGCCAAGCCGGCAGGGAAAACACTGAAGCTTTCTTT. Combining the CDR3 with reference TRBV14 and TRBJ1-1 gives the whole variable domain EAGVTQFPSHSVIEKGQTVTLRCDPISGHDNLYWYRRVMGKEIKFLLHFVKESKQDESGMPNNRFLAERTGGTYSTLKVQPAELEDSGVYFCASSQAGRENTEAFFGQGTRLTVV.

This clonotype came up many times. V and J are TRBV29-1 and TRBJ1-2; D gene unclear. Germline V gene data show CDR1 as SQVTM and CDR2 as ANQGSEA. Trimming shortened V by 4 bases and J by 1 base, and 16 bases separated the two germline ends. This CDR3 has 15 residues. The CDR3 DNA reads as TGCAGCGTTGCGCAGACCCCCGGAAATAACTATGGCTACACCTTC. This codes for CSVAQTPGNNYGYTF.

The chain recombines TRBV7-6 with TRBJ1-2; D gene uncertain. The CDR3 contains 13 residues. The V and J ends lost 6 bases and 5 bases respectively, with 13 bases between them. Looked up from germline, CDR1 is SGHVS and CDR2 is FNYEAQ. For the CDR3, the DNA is TGTGCCAGCAGTCCTCCCTACGGTTATGGCTACACCTTC. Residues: CASSPPYGYGYTF.

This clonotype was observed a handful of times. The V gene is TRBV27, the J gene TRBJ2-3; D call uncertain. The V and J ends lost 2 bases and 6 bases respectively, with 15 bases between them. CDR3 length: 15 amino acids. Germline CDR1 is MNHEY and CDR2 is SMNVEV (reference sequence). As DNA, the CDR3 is TGTGCCAGCAGTTTAAGGCGGCGCCTCGGGGATACGCAGTATTTT. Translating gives CASSLRRRLGDTQYF.

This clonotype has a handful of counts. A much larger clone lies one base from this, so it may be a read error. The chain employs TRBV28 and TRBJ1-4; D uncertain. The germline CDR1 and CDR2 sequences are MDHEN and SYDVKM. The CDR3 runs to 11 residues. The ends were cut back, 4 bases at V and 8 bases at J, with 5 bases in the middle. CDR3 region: CASSSAEKLFF. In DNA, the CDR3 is TGTGCCAGCAGTTCGGCAGAAAAACTGTTTTTT.

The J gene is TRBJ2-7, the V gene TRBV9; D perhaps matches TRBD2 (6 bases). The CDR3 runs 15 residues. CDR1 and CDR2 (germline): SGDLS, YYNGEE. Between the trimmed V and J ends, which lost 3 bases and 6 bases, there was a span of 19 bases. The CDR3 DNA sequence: TGTGCCAGCAGCGGCGGCGGCGGGGTATATGGCGAGCAGTACTTC. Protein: CASSGGGGVYGEQYF.

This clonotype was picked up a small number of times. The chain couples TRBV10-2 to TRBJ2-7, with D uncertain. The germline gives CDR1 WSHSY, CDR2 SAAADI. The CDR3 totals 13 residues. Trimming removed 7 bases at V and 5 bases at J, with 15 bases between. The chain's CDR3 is CASKRSGRHEQYF. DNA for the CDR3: TGCGCCAGCAAACGGTCCGGCCGACACGAGCAGTACTTC.

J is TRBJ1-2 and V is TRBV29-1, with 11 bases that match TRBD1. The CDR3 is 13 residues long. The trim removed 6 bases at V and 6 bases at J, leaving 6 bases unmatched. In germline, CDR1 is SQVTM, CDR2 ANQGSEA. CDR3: CSVRTGGIHGYTF. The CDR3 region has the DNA TGCAGCGTCCGGACAGGGGGCATCCATGGCTACACCTTC.

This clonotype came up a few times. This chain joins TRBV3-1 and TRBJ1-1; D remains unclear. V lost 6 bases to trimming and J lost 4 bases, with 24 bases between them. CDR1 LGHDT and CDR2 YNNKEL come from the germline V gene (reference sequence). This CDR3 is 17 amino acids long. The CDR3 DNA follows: TGTGCCAGCAGTCTTATGACTTCATTTCTAACAGTCACTGAAGCTTTCTTT. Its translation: CASSLMTSFLTVTEAFF.

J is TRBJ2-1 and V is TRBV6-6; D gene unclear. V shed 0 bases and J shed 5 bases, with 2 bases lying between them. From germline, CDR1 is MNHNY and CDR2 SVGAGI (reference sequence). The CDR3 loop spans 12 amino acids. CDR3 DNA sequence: TGTGCCAGCAGTTACTCGGACAATGAGCAGTTCTTC. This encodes CASSYSDNEQFF.

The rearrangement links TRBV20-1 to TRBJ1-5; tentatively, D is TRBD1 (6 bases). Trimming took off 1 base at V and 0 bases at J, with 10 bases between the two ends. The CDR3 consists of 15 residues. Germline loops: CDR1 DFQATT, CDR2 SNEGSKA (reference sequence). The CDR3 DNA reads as TGCAGTGCTAGAGCCCCGACAGGTAGCAATCAGCCCCAGCATTTT. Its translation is CSARAPTGSNQPQHF.

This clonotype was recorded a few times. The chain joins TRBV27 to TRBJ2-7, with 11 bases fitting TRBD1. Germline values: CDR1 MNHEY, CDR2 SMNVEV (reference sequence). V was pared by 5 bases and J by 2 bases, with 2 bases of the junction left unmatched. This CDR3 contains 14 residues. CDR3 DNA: TGTGCCAGCAGTCAGGGACAGGGGGCCTACGAGCAGTACTTC. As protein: CASSQGQGAYEQYF.

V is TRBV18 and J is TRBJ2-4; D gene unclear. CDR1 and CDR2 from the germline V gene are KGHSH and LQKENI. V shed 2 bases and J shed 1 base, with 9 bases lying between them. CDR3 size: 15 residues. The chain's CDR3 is CASSPRDAAKNIQYF. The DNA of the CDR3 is TGTGCCAGCTCACCAAGAGACGCGGCCAAAAACATTCAGTACTTC.

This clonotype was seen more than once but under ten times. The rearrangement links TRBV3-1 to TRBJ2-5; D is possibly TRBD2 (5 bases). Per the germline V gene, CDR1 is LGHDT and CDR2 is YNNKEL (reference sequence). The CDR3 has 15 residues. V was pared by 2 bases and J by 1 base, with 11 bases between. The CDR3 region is CASSQMIAPQETQYF. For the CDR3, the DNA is TGTGCCAGCAGCCAAATGATAGCGCCCCAAGAGACCCAGTACTTC.

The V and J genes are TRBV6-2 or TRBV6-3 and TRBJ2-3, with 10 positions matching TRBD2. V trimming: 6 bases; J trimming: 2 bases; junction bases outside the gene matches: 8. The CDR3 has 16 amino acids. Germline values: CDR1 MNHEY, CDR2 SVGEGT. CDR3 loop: CASSPIAGGPTDTQYF. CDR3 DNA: TGTGCCAGCAGCCCTATAGCGGGGGGACCCACAGATACGCAGTATTTT.

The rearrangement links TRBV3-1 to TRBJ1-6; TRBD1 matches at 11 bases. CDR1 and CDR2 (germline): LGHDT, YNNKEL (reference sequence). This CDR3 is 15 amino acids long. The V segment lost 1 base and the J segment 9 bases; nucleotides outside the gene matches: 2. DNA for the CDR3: TGTGCCAGCAGCCAAGGAGGGACAGGGGGTTCACCCCTCCACTTT. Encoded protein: CASSQGGTGGSPLHF. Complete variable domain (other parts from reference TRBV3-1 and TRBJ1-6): DTAVSQTPKYLVTQMGNDKSIKCEQNLGHDTMYWYKQDSKKFLKIMFSYNNKELIINETVPNRFSPKSPDKAHLNLHINSLELGDSAVYFCASSQGGTGGSPLHFGNGTRLTVT.